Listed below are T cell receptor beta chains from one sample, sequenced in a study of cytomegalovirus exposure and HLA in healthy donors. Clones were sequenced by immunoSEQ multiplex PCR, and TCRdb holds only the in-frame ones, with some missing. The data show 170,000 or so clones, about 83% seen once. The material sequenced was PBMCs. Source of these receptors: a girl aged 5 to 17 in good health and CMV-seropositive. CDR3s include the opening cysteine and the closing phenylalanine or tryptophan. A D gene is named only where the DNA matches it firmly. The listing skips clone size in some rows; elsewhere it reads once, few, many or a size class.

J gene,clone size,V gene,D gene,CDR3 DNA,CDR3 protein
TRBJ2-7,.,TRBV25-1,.,TGTGCCAGCAGTGCTCAGGGATGGCGGGGCGAGCAGTACTTC,CASSAQGWRGEQYF
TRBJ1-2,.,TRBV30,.,TGTGCCTGGAGTGTGGGCAGGAGGACTAACTATGGCTACACCTTC,CAWSVGRRTNYGYTF
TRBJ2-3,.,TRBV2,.,TGTGCCAGCAGTTACAGGGATGGGGGCACAGATACGCAGTATTTT,CASSYRDGGTDTQYF
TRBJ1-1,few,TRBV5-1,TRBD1,TGTGCCAGCAGTCTTGACAGGGGGACTGAAGCTTTCTTT,CASSLDRGTEAFF
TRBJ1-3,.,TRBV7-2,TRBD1,TGTGCCAGCAGACGGGACAGGGGTCCTGGAAACACCATATATTTT,CASRRDRGPGNTIYF
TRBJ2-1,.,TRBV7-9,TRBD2,TGTGCCAGCAGCTTGGTGACTAGCGGGCCGGATGAGCAGTTCTTC,CASSLVTSGPDEQFF
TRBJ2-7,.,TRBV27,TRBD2,TGTGCCAGCAGTTGGGGTGGCGGGGGGTTAACCTACGAGCAGTACTTC,CASSWGGGGLTYEQYF
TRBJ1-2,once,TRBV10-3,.,TGTGCCATCAGACCAGACAGGAATGAGTATGGCTACACCTTC,CAIRPDRNEYGYTF
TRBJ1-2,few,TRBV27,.,TGTGCCAGCAGTTTAAACTCGGTTGGTTTTAACTATGGCTACACCTTC,CASSLNSVGFNYGYTF
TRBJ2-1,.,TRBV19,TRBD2,TGTGCCAGTAGTATAGGCGGGGGGGCCGGTGAGCAGTTCTTC,CASSIGGGAGEQFF
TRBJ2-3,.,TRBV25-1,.,TGTGCCAGCAGTCTGTACAAGATGGATACGCAGTATTTT,CASSLYKMDTQYF
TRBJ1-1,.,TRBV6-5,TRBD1,TGTGCCAGCAGTTCCCGGACAGGATTGAGTGAAGCTTTCTTT,CASSSRTGLSEAFF
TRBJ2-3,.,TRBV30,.,TGTGCCTGGAGTTCGGGCACAGATACGCAGTATTTT,CAWSSGTDTQYF
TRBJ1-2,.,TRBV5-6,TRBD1,TGTGCCAGCAGCTTGAGCGGGACAGGGGGCAACTATGGCTACACCTTC,CASSLSGTGGNYGYTF
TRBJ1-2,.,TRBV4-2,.,TGTGCCAGCAGCCTAGCTAACTATGGCTACACCTTC,CASSLANYGYTF
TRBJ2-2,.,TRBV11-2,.,TGTGCCAGCAGCTTAGGGAGAAAAAACACCGGGGAGCTGTTTTTT,CASSLGRKNTGELFF
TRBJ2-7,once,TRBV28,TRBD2,TGTGCCAGCAGTTCCTCGGGACTAGCAGGCTACGAGCAGTACTTC,CASSSSGLAGYEQYF
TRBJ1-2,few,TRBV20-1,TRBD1,TGCAGTGCTGGAACAGGGGTCGGCTACACCTTC,CSAGTGVGYTF
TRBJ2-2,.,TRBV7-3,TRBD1,TGTGCCAGCAGCTTCGTCCCGGGACAGGGAGGGGAGCTGTTTTTT,CASSFVPGQGGELFF
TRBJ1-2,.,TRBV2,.,TGTGCCAGCAGGCTCTTGGGGGGTAACTATGGCTACACCTTC,CASRLLGGNYGYTF
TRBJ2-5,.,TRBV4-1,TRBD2,TGCGCCAGCAGCCCGGGACTAGCGGGGGCCACCAGGACCCAGTACTTC,CASSPGLAGATRTQYF
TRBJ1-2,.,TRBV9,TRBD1,TGTGCCAGCAGCCCTCGATTACTTCAGGGGGCAGGCGGCTACACCTTC,CASSPRLLQGAGGYTF
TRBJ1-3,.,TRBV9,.,TGTGCCAGCAGCCGGGACGGGGGTTTGGGGGACACCATATATTTT,CASSRDGGLGDTIYF
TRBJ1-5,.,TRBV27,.,TGTGCCAGCAGGCCCCAGGGAAGAAGCAATCAGCCCCAGCATTTT,CASRPQGRSNQPQHF
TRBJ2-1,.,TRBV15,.,TGTGCCACCAGCGGGCCCCGGCAGGAAAGATCCTACAATGAGCAGTTCTTC,CATSGPRQERSYNEQFF
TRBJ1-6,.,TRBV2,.,TGTGCCAGCAGTGTGGAACAGGGCAATTCACCCCTCCACTTT,CASSVEQGNSPLHF
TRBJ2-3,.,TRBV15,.,TGTGCCACCAGGGAGACAGCAAGCACAGATACGCAGTATTTT,CATRETASTDTQYF
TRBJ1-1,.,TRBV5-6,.,TGTGCCAGCAGGGGATTGCAGGGGAACACTGAAGCTTTCTTT,CASRGLQGNTEAFF
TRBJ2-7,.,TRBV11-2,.,TGTGCCAGCAGCCCCATCACCCGAGACAGTTCCTACGAGCAGTACTTC,CASSPITRDSSYEQYF
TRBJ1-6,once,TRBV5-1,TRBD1,TGCGCCAGCAGCCCTGACCCGGGACAGATATATAATTCACCCCTCCACTTT,CASSPDPGQIYNSPLHF
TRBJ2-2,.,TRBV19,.,TGTGCCAGTAGTCTTCGACTAGTGAACACCGGGGAGCTGTTTTTT,CASSLRLVNTGELFF
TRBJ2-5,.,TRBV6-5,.,TGTGCCAGCAGTGGCCTTAGGGGGGAGACCCAGTACTTC,CASSGLRGETQYF